Listed below are T cell receptor beta chains from one sample, sequenced in a study of blood T cell repertoires in COVID-19. This table comes from immunoSEQ multiplex PCR, and its TCRdb copy is limited to in-frame clones, with some not included. The sample lists about 87,000 clones, 80% to 90% occurring once. Sequenced sample: peripheral blood. The receptors were sampled from a human donor with acute or convalescent COVID-19. The donor label of this sample is uncertain. Each CDR3 is given with its conserved first and last residue. A clone size is listed for some rows: how often the clone was seen (once, few, many), or a class if it is expanded.

abundance	j_gene	v_gene	CDR3aa
.	TRBJ2-1	TRBV28	CASSATAGLRSYNEQFF
.	TRBJ2-3	TRBV6-5	CASTSPGPGTQYF
.	TRBJ1-1	TRBV18	CASSPLDRGRGEAFF
.	TRBJ1-3	TRBV7-9	CASSLSATGSGNTIYF
.	TRBJ1-1	TRBV28	CAIRDSNTEAFF
.	TRBJ1-1	TRBV11-2	CASGSPGQVEAFF
.	TRBJ2-5	TRBV5-1	CASSLGTSGGQETQYF
.	TRBJ1-1	TRBV29-1	CSVAHGNTEAFF
once	TRBJ1-2	TRBV18	CASSNDKSGYTF
.	TRBJ1-2	TRBV9	CASSVGGQSYYGYTF
.	TRBJ2-1	TRBV18	CASSPSLGLHEQFF
.	TRBJ2-7	TRBV5-1	CASSLVQGMNEQYF
.	TRBJ1-2	TRBV20-1	CSASQGQLYGYTF
few	TRBJ2-3	TRBV7-6	CASSLPGQGSSPSTDTQYF
.	TRBJ2-2	TRBV6-5	CASSTRGGAKELFF
.	TRBJ2-7	TRBV10-2	CASSHYLYEQYF
.	TRBJ1-1	TRBV27	CASSLGAVPSTEAFF
.	TRBJ1-1	TRBV19	CASSIETGGRAEAFF
few	TRBJ1-1	TRBV6-5	CASNLGLNTEAFF
.	TRBJ2-3	TRBV11-2	CASSLAPGGSDTQYF
.	TRBJ1-1	TRBV10-2	CASSPRMNTEAFF
.	TRBJ1-1	TRBV11-2	CASSFRVDRNTEAFF
.	TRBJ1-3	TRBV9	CASSVDSNTIYF
.	TRBJ1-4	TRBV5-8	CASSLATRRREKLFF
.	TRBJ2-3	TRBV28	CASSLGTSGGVTDTQYF
.	TRBJ1-2	TRBV4-1	CASSQVLAGANYGYTF
.	TRBJ2-7	TRBV12-5	CASGQNPGLTSYEQYF
once	TRBJ1-4	TRBV7-8	CASSLALMGADEKLFF
.	TRBJ2-1	TRBV29-1	CSVDGTRREQFF
.	TRBJ2-1	TRBV18	CASSLGGTGIGVQFF
.	TRBJ2-5	TRBV28	CASSAWTGGGETQYF
once	TRBJ2-5	TRBV19	CASRGTSGASETQYF
.	TRBJ2-5	TRBV5-1	CASSATGDPGETQYF
.	TRBJ2-7	TRBV18	CASSGTSGGAREQYF
.	TRBJ2-3	TRBV3-1/TRBV3-2	CASSQELERATDTQYF
.	TRBJ2-3	TRBV4-1	CASSQDRQTQRTDTQYF
.	TRBJ1-5	TRBV18	CASSPRALDSSNQPQHF
.	TRBJ2-7	TRBV27	CASSSTSGGSYEQYF
.	TRBJ2-1	TRBV7-8	CASSSSGSRNEQFF
few	TRBJ1-2	TRBV5-6	CASSVPGTGDVGYGYTF
.	TRBJ2-3	TRBV27	CASSLWGPSEADTQYF
.	TRBJ1-3	TRBV7-9	CASSAVQGPGNTIYF
.	TRBJ1-2	TRBV2	CASTWQSHGYTF
.	TRBJ2-2	TRBV30	CAWKKTSNSGGELFF
.	TRBJ1-2	TRBV7-9	CASRLSGTGHGYTF
.	TRBJ2-1	TRBV29-1	CSVDRGQIDYNEQFF
.	TRBJ2-3	TRBV5-1	CASSFQGTNADTQYF
.	TRBJ1-6	TRBV19	CASSQGMKAPLHF
.	TRBJ2-5	TRBV10-3	CAIRKGLAGGSLYQETQYF
.	TRBJ1-1	TRBV19	CASSIGGQMNTEAFF
.	TRBJ2-5	TRBV27	CASSRQGAVGETQYF
.	TRBJ2-1	TRBV19	CASTAASPPTNEQFF
.	TRBJ2-3	TRBV13	CASSSRFGTQYF
.	TRBJ2-7	TRBV4-2	CASSQEVSPSYEQYF
.	TRBJ2-7	TRBV12-3/TRBV12-4	CASKLGGTYEQYF
.	TRBJ2-2	TRBV4-1	CASSQDPAGTGELFF
.	TRBJ2-7	TRBV11-2	CASSLDTGSIYEQYF
.	TRBJ2-1	TRBV9	CASSDWTGGWDEQFF
.	TRBJ1-2	TRBV6-5	CASNQPGYGYTF